The 10 T cell receptor beta chains below were found in one sample sequenced in a study of siplizumab effects on memory and regulatory T cells (dated by TCRdb to between 2018 and 2020). Libraries were built with the immunoSEQ multiplex PCR assay. TCRdb re-hosts the immuneACCESS table, in-frame sequences only. Its copies lack some clones; in the studies checked, an unresolved V gene accounts for under half of them, and the cause for the rest is not known. This sample holds 62,000 or so clones; over 80% were observed only once. The ten largest clones take up about 3.8% of the sample. The sequenced sample was memory CD4+ T cells sorted from blood. This specimen's cell subset or site label, interpreted: unstimulated CD4+ memory T cells. These receptors originate from a human donor in good health.

This chain connects TRBV6-1 to TRBJ1-2; the match to TRBD1 covers 9 bases. Germline V CDR1 and CDR2: MNHNS, SASEGT. CDR3 length: 16 residues. V gave up 3 bases and J gave up 4 bases; unmatched junction bases: 9. CDR3 amino acids: CASSDYGTGTPYGYTF. DNA of the CDR3: TGTGCCAGCAGTGACTACGGGACAGGGACACCCTATGGCTACACCTTC.

Here the CDR3 DNA reads TGTGCCAGCAGCGTAGGTCTAGCGGGGGTCACAGATACGCAGTATTTT. Its translation: CASSVGLAGVTDTQYF. The V gene is TRBV9, the J gene TRBJ2-3; 10 bases are shared with TRBD2. CDR1 and CDR2 from the germline V gene are SGDLS and YYNGEE. The CDR3 has 16 residues. With 0 bases clipped from V and 2 bases from J, the junction kept 3 bases outside the gene matches.

This clone was observed a handful of times. This chain uses TRBV6-1 with TRBJ2-6; maybe TRBD1 (6 bases). The CDR3 spans 15 residues. Between the trimmed V and J ends, which lost 3 bases and 1 base, there was a span of 7 bases. In germline, CDR1 is MNHNS, CDR2 SASEGT. The CDR3 DNA is TGTGCCAGCAGTGAGGGACAATCTGGGGCCAACGTCCTGACTTTC. Its translation is CASSEGQSGANVLTF.

The V and J genes are TRBV5-1 and TRBJ2-5; no clear D gene. The CDR3 has 14 amino acids. V gave up 5 bases and J gave up 1 base, with 12 bases separating them. The germline gives CDR1 SGHRS, CDR2 YFSETQ. CDR3: CASSLGPSQETQYF. CDR3 coding DNA: TGCGCCAGCAGTCTCGGGCCCTCCCAAGAGACCCAGTACTTC.

The chain uses TRBV2 and TRBJ1-3; D call uncertain. Germline lookup yields CDR1 SNHLY and CDR2 FYNNEI. The CDR3 is made up of 14 amino acids. Trimming removed 7 bases at V and 0 bases at J, with 10 bases between. CDR3 DNA: TGTGCCAGCACCTTTCTCAGCTCTGGAAACACCATATATTTT. It is translated as CASTFLSSGNTIYF.

The chain couples TRBV14 to TRBJ1-1; 8 bases line up with TRBD1. Trimming removed 3 bases from V and 1 base from J; junction bases left unmatched: 7. The CDR3 runs to 16 residues. Germline CDR1 is SGHDN and CDR2 is FVKESK. The CDR3: CASSHFQGQGNTEAFF. The DNA of the CDR3 is TGTGCCAGCAGCCACTTTCAAGGACAGGGGAACACTGAAGCTTTCTTT.

This clone was picked up one time. This sequence joins TRBV11-2 and TRBJ2-3; unclear D gene. This CDR3 has 14 amino acids. Trimming took 5 bases from V and 5 from J, leaving 14 bases between them. Germline values: CDR1 SGHAT, CDR2 FQNNGV. CDR3 DNA: TGTGCCAGCAGCCCTGAGACTGCTCAAGATACGCAGTATTTT. It is translated as CASSPETAQDTQYF.

The rearrangement uses TRBV27 and TRBJ2-7; 13 bases line up with TRBD2. Germline V lookup: CDR1 MNHEY, CDR2 SMNVEV (reference sequence). The J segment lost 4 bases and the V segment lost 6 bases, leaving 3 bases of the junction unmatched. The CDR3 has 14 amino acids. DNA for the CDR3: TGTGCCAGCAGGACGGGACTAGCGGGGTACGAGCAGTACTTC. This gives the protein CASRTGLAGYEQYF.

This sequence joins TRBV18 and TRBJ2-5; unclear D gene. The germline V gene encodes CDR1 KGHSH and CDR2 LQKENI. The CDR3 length is 14 residues. Trimming stripped 3 bases from V and 4 bases from J, with 12 bases between. This chain's CDR3 is CASSPPGRRETQYF. The CDR3 nucleotides are TGTGCCAGCTCACCCCCCGGACGACGAGAGACCCAGTACTTC.

The chain has TRBV7-2 and TRBJ1-4; 7 bases align to TRBD1. The V and J ends lost 5 bases and 8 bases, in that order; junction bases with no gene match: 5. The length of the CDR3 is 13 residues. Per the germline V gene, CDR1 is SGHTA and CDR2 is FQGNSA. The CDR3 region is CASSDYRGEKLFF. CDR3 DNA sequence: TGTGCCAGCAGCGATTACAGGGGCGAAAAACTGTTTTTT.